A single sample gave rise to the 15 T cell receptor beta chains below, sequenced in a study of graft-versus-host responses after intestinal transplantation. These receptors' targets are unknown. Here immunoSEQ multiplex PCR was the method, and the copy in TCRdb shows in-frame clones only, minus some. The data show approximately 85,000 clones, with less than 95% seen just once and around 7.6% held by the top ten. The source was unstimulated CD8+ T cells sorted from spleen or lymph node cells, collected before transplant. Receptors originate from a human donor who was the organ donor for an intestinal transplant.

This clone was seen a single time. This rearrangement joins TRBV7-8 to TRBJ2-1; TRBD2 matches at 12 bases. J was trimmed by 8 bases and V by 3 bases; bases with no gene match: 5. CDR1 and CDR2 from the germline V gene are SGHVS and FQNEAQ. The length of the CDR3 is 15 residues. DNA for the CDR3: TGTGCCAGCAGCTTTAGACTAGCGGGAGTCCATGAGCAGTTCTTC. Translating it yields CASSFRLAGVHEQFF.

The rearrangement joins TRBV5-6 to TRBJ2-2; the match to TRBD1 covers 7 bases. V was clipped by 4 bases and J by 0 bases; unmatched bases: 6. The CDR3 has 16 residues. Germline V gives CDR1 SGHDT, CDR2 YYEEEE. CDR3 sequence reads: CASSLSGTANTGELFF. The CDR3 DNA reads TGTGCCAGCAGCCTCTCCGGGACAGCGAACACCGGGGAGCTGTTTTTT.

As DNA, the CDR3 is TGCGCCAGCACCAGGACACCATTAGCGGGAAGGCGCACAGATACGCAGTATTTT. It encodes CASTRTPLAGRRTDTQYF. The genes are TRBV5-1 and TRBJ2-3; the match to TRBD2 covers 8 bases. Trimming cost V 6 bases and J 1 base; bases outside gene matches: 16. The CDR3 length is 18 residues. Per the germline V gene, CDR1 is SGHRS and CDR2 is YFSETQ.

The V gene is TRBV14, the J gene TRBJ2-5; a weak D match, TRBD2 (5 bases). The V gene's germline CDR1 is SGHDN and CDR2 FVKESK. This CDR3 spans 16 amino acids. V lost 0 bases to trimming and J lost 1 base, with 12 bases between them. The CDR3 reads CASSQDLLTSQETQYF. CDR3 nucleotides: TGTGCCAGCAGCCAAGATCTCCTAACTAGCCAAGAGACCCAGTACTTC.

The rearrangement joins TRBV19 to TRBJ2-7; the match to TRBD1 covers 12 bases. CDR1 and CDR2 (germline): LNHDA, SQIVND (reference sequence). The CDR3 is 15 amino acids. V shed 3 bases, J shed 5 bases, and the junction held 5 bases outside the gene matches. CDR3 sequence (DNA): TGTGCCAGTAGTATGACGGGACAGGGGGCGAACGAGCAGTACTTC. This sequence encodes CASSMTGQGANEQYF.

This chain connects TRBV5-5 to TRBJ1-1; D not certain. Germline loops: CDR1 SGHKS, CDR2 YYEKEE (reference sequence). Deletions cut 4 bases from V and 4 bases from J, with 14 bases between. This CDR3 is built from 14 residues. The CDR3 DNA sequence: TGTGCCAGCAGCCCCCAGTTGGTAAGCACTGAAGCTTTCTTT. Translated, it gives CASSPQLVSTEAFF.

This chain uses TRBV9 with TRBJ2-1, with D tentatively TRBD1 (5 bases). Trimming pared 4 bases from V and 4 bases from J, leaving 21 bases between. Germline V gene lookup returns CDR1 SGDLS and CDR2 YYNGEE. The CDR3 covers 17 residues. CDR3 nucleotides: TGTGCCAGCAGCCCTTCAGGGAATACCTCCCCATACAATGAGCAGTTCTTC. It yields the protein CASSPSGNTSPYNEQFF.

The chain has TRBV6-1 and TRBJ2-1, with D possibly matching TRBD1 (5 bases). V was trimmed by 2 bases and J by 5 bases, leaving 13 bases between them. The germline V gene encodes CDR1 MNHNS and CDR2 SASEGT. The CDR3 runs to 15 residues. The CDR3 coding sequence is TGTGCCAGCAGTGAACCCGCAGGGTTCGACAATGAGCAGTTCTTC. Its translation is CASSEPAGFDNEQFF.

The rearrangement joins TRBV29-1 to TRBJ1-1; D uncertain. The CDR3 sequence is 10 residues long. Between the trimmed V and J ends, which lost 2 bases and 6 bases, there was a span of 4 bases. CDR1 and CDR2 from the germline V gene are SQVTM and ANQGSEA. The chain's CDR3 is CSVERAEAFF. The DNA of the CDR3 is TGCAGCGTTGAACGGGCTGAAGCTTTCTTT.

The rearrangement joins TRBV6-5 to TRBJ1-2; D is unresolved. CDR1 and CDR2 (germline): MNHEY, SVGAGI. V was cut by 0 bases and J by 0 bases, with 11 bases left in between. There are 16 residues in the CDR3. CDR3 nucleotide sequence: TGTGCCAGCAGTTACTCGAGGTCACTCGCTAACTATGGCTACACCTTC. It is translated as CASSYSRSLANYGYTF.

The chain has TRBV27 and TRBJ1-2, with 12 bases fitting TRBD1. Germline CDR1 and CDR2: MNHEY and SMNVEV (reference sequence). V was clipped by 7 bases and J by 4 bases; unmatched bases: 13. The CDR3 extends over 17 amino acids. Here the CDR3 reads CASTFQGTGGSSYGYTF. CDR3 nucleotide sequence: TGTGCCAGCACTTTCCAGGGGACAGGGGGCTCAAGCTATGGCTACACCTTC.

For this clone: This may come from a read error, since a much larger clone is one base off. Other nucleotide sequences in the sample specify the same CDR3. The chain uses TRBV6-5 and TRBJ2-7, with 9 bases matching TRBD2. The CDR3 is 14 amino acids. Germline-derived CDR1 and CDR2 are MNHEY and SVGAGI. Trimming took 3 bases from V and 4 from J; bases not matched to a gene: 4. The CDR3 sequence is CASSYGGGGYEQYF. The CDR3 DNA sequence: TGTGCCAGCAGTTATGGCGGGGGGGGGTACGAGCAGTACTTC.

This sequence joins TRBV6-5 and TRBJ1-2, with D hard to call. The germline V gene has CDR1 MNHEY and CDR2 SVGAGI. There are 14 residues in the CDR3. Trimming stripped 0 bases from V and 1 base from J, with 6 bases between. CDR3 sequence: CASSYSNSNYGYTF. The CDR3 bases are TGTGCCAGCAGTTACTCTAACAGTAACTATGGCTACACCTTC.

This chain uses TRBV9 with TRBJ1-4, with TRBD1 as a possible D gene (5 bases). The germline CDR1 and CDR2 sequences are SGDLS and YYNGEE. The CDR3 is 17 amino acids. With 4 bases removed from V and 8 bases from J, the gap between germline ends came to 24 bases. Here the CDR3 reads CASSLGGDPPRKEKLFF. The CDR3 DNA is TGTGCCAGCAGCCTTGGGGGAGACCCCCCGCGTAAGGAAAAACTGTTTTTT.

This sequence joins TRBV5-1 and TRBJ2-7; 7 nucleotides line up with TRBD2. The germline gives CDR1 SGHRS, CDR2 YFSETQ. Unmatched junction bases numbered 13, after V lost 3 bases and J lost 4 bases. This CDR3 region has 16 residues. CDR3 region: CASSSITGLDSYEQYF. The CDR3 nucleotides are TGCGCCAGCAGCTCAATTACAGGACTAGATAGTTACGAGCAGTACTTC.